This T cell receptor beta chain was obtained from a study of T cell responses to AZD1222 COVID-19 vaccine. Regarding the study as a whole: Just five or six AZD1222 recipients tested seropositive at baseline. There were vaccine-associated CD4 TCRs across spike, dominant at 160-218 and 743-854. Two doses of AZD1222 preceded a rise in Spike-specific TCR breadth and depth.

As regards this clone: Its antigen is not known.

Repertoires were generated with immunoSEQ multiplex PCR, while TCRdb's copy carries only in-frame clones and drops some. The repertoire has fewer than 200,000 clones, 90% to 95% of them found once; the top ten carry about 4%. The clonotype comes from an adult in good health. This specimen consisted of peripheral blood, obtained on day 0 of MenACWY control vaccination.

CDR3 sequence reads: CAWSVAGRDEQYF. The CDR3 nucleotides read TGTGCCTGGAGTGTAGCAGGAAGGGACGAGCAGTACTTC. The V and J genes are TRBV30 and TRBJ2-7; D is uncertain. This CDR3 is 13 amino acids long. Between the trimmed V and J ends, which lost 0 bases and 5 bases, there was a span of 11 bases. CDR1 is GTSNPN, CDR2 SVGIG, per germline (reference sequence).